This T cell receptor (beta chain) was observed in a study of tumor-infiltrating lymphocytes in primary liver carcinoma. At the level of the study: The study included patients who were men and women aged 30 to 69 years. Among the tumors, stages were T1-T3 N0M0 and sizes roughly 4.2 to 11 cm.

Total RNA and DNA came together from approximately 20-30 mg of bulk tissue without cell sorting. Patients diagnosed with primary liver carcinoma received treatment through surgical resection. Chronic HBV infection was present in the patients, who were treatment-naive. cDNA specific to TCR beta was made from 500 to 650 ng of total RNA, with a constant-region primer employed for priming. Amplification in three nested multiplex PCR rounds with slightly modified ARM-PCR gave rise to TCR beta libraries. Both of the initial two PCR rounds ran for 10 cycles and employed TRBV1-TRBV30 forward primers alongside a C-beta reverse primer. Using its own MiXCR run on the multiplex PCR reads, TCRdb lists one record per CDR3 protein. The sample has under 130,000 distinct CDR3 sequences; approximately 80% are singletons. V lost 4 bases and J 4 bases, leaving 14 bases between the germline ends. The germline V gene encodes CDR1 SGHKS and CDR2 YYEKEE (reference sequence). The CDR3 is 14 amino acids.

The V and J genes are TRBV5-5 and TRBJ2-5; unclear D gene. The sequence was obtained from a man aged 40-55 years with primary liver carcinoma and hepatitis B virus infection. The sequencing sample was made of liver tumor tissue from sampling region 3. Subset of the sample: tumor region T3, left-lateral pole. CDR3 sequence reads: CASSTKSRGETQYF. Written as DNA, the CDR3 is TGTGCCAGCAGCACGAAGTCTAGAGGAGAGACCCAGTACTTC. The full variable domain, its missing parts supplied by reference TRBV5-5 and TRBJ2-5, is DAGVTQSPTHLIKTRGQQVTLRCSPISGHKSVSWYQQVLGQGPQFIFQYYEKEERGRGNFPDRFSARQFPNYSSELNVNALLLGDSALYLCASSTKSRGETQYFGPGTRLLVL.